The present TCR beta chain was sequenced within a study of T cell changes during pregnancy in multiple sclerosis. The method was immunoSEQ multiplex PCR; TCRdb's version includes in-frame clones alone and lacks a portion of them. The table records tens of thousands of clones, around 90% of them present only once. The CDR3 has 17 amino acids. Germline values: CDR1 SEHNR, CDR2 FQNEAQ (reference sequence). The V and J ends lost 5 bases and 8 bases respectively, with 24 bases between them. The specimen was CD4+ T cells from peripheral blood mononuclear cells, collected in the second trimester of pregnancy. The chain couples TRBV7-9 to TRBJ1-4; the D is unclear. The receptor was derived from a female donor with multiple sclerosis, enrolled in a pregnancy study. The CDR3 DNA follows: TGTGCCAGCAGCCGTCCGGCGGGGAAAGTGTCTGAGGAAAAACTGTTTTTT. Its protein product is CASSRPAGKVSEEKLFF.